These T cell receptor beta chains were read from a single sample in a study of cytomegalovirus exposure and HLA in healthy donors. Data came from immunoSEQ multiplex PCR; TCRdb stores just in-frame clones and leaves some out. Among 200,000 or so clones, 65% to 90% were seen once, and the ten largest hold 13%. What was sequenced was PBMCs. Receptor source: a woman aged 25 to 45 in good health and CMV-seropositive. Each CDR3 is given without its conserved first and last residue. A D gene is named only where the DNA matches it firmly. Rows give clone size only sometimes, using once, few, many, or a class for an expanded clone.

v_gene	d_gene	j_gene	len	abundance	CDR3aa
TRBV28	-	TRBJ1-5	10	-	ASSLSGLPQH
TRBV6-5	-	TRBJ1-2	11	-	ASSSTSGNGYT
TRBV18	TRBD2	TRBJ2-1	14	once	ASSPTLAGGNNEQF
TRBV7-9	TRBD2	TRBJ2-1	14	-	ASSGGGTSGTYEQF
TRBV29-1	-	TRBJ1-1	12	-	SGQTGTGDTEAF
TRBV7-9	-	TRBJ2-2	11	-	ASRQGNTGELF
TRBV5-1	TRBD1	TRBJ2-3	15	-	ASTLPPPGQGSDTQY
TRBV7-9	TRBD1	TRBJ2-7	12	-	ASSLARGLSEQY
TRBV15	-	TRBJ1-5	13	-	ATSPGLFSNQPQH
TRBV10-3	-	TRBJ1-2	11	-	AIRTGDAYGYT
TRBV2	TRBD2	TRBJ2-1	13	-	ASSLAGISYNEQF
TRBV10-3	TRBD2	TRBJ2-5	15	-	AISESKRGVTRETQY
TRBV27	-	TRBJ2-7	9	few	ASRSGYEQY
TRBV28	-	TRBJ1-2	11	-	ASRYTGNAGYT
TRBV5-6	TRBD2	TRBJ2-1	12	-	ASSPGGAYNEQF
TRBV4-2	TRBD2	TRBJ2-7	19	-	ASSQLANPGLAGGQGPEQY
TRBV2	-	TRBJ2-1	11	-	ASSVGAGDEQF
TRBV6-1	-	TRBJ1-1	9	-	ASSPQFEAF
TRBV4-1	TRBD2	TRBJ2-3	14	-	ASSQVRAGGADTQY
TRBV5-6	-	TRBJ1-1	15	-	ASSIRVTDSMNTEAF
TRBV4-2	-	TRBJ2-2	11	-	ASSQDYIGELF
TRBV5-1	-	TRBJ2-5	12	-	ASSLGPTRETQY
TRBV5-1	-	TRBJ1-1	12	-	ASSLGTANTEAF
TRBV7-8	-	TRBJ1-5	12	-	ASSIQTQNQPQH
TRBV28	TRBD1	TRBJ1-2	12	-	ASSDRGWVDGYT
TRBV7-6	TRBD2	TRBJ2-1	14	-	ASSLFAGRALGEQF
TRBV9	-	TRBJ2-2	15	-	ASSAPLGNQNTGELF